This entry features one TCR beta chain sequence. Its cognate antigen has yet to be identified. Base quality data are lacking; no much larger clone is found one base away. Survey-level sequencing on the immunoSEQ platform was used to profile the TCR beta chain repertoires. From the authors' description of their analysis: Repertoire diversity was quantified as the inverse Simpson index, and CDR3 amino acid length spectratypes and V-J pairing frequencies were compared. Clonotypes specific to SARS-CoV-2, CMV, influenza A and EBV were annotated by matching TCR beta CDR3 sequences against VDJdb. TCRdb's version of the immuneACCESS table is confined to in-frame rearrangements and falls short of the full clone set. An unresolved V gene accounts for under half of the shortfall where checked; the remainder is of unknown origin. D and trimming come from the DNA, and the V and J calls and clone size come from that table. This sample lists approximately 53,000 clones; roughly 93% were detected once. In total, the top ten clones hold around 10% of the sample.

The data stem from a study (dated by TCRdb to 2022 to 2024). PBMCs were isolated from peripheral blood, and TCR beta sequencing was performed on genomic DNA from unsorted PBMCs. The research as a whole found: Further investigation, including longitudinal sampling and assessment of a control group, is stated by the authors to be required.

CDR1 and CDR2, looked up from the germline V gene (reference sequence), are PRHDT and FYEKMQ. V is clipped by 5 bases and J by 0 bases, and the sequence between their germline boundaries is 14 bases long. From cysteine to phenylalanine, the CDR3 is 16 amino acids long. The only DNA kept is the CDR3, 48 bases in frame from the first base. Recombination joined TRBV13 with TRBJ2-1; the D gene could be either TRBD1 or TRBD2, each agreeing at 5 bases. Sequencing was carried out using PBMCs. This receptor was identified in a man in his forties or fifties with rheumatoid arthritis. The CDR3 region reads CASSRTGTNSYNEQFF. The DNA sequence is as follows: TGTGCCAGCAGCCGCACCGGGACCAACTCCTACAATGAGCAGTTCTTC.